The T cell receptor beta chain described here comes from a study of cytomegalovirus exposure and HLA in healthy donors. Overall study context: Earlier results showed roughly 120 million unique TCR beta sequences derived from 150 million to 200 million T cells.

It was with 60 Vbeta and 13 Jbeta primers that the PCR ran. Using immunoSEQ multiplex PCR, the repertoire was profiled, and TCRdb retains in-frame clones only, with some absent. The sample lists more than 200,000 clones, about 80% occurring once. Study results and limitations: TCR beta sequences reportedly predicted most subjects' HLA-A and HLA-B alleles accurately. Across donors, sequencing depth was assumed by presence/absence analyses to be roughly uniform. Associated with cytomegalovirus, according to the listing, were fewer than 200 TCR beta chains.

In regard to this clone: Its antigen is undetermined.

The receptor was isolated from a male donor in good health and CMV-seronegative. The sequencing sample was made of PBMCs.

CDR3 sequence (DNA): TGTGCCAGCAGCTCAGTGAGACAGGGGGCCTACATTCAGTACTTC. This translates into CASSSVRQGAYIQYF. The chain recombines TRBV9 with TRBJ2-4, with TRBD1 matching over 10 bases. Germline V gene lookup returns CDR1 SGDLS and CDR2 YYNGEE. After removal of 4 bases from V and 8 bases from J, the junction contained 9 bases not matched to a gene. The CDR3 runs to 15 residues.